Here is one T cell receptor (beta chain) with its context. The data belong to a study of blood T cell repertoires in COVID-19. Only in-frame clones appear in the TCRdb table, and some are missing; sequencing was by immunoSEQ multiplex PCR. Here the sample spans 200,000 to 300,000 clones, just under 85% being singletons. This CDR3 is 11 amino acids long. V was clipped by 3 bases and J by 5 bases, with 4 bases between them. Material for sequencing was peripheral blood. The sequence was collected from a woman older than 75 with acute or convalescent COVID-19. This chain uses TRBV12-3 or TRBV12-4 with TRBJ2-5; D not resolved. The DNA for the CDR3 is TGTGCCAGCAGTTTCGGGGAGACCCAGTACTTC. This codes for CASSFGETQYF.